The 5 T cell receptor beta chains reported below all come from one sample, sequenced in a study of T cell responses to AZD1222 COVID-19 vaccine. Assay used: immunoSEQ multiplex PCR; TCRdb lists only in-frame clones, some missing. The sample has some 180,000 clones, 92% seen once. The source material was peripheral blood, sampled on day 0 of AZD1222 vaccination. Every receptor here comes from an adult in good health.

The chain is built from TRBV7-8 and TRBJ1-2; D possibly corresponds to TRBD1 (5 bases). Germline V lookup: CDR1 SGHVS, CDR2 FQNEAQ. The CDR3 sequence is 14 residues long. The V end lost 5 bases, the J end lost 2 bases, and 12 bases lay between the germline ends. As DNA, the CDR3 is TGTGCCAGCAGCCCCCACCAGGGAAACTATGGCTACACCTTC. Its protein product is CASSPHQGNYGYTF.

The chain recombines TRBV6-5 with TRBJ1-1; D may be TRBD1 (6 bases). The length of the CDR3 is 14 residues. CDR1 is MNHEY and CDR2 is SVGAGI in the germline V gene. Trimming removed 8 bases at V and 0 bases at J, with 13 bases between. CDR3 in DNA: TGTGCCAGCCGGACAGAAATTATGAACACTGAAGCTTTCTTT. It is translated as CASRTEIMNTEAFF.

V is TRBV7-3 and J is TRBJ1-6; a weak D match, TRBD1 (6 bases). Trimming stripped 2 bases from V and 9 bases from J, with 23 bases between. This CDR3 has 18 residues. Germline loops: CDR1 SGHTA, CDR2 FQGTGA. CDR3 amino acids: CASSLDPPGAPSGSPLHF. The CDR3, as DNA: TGTGCCAGCAGCTTAGACCCCCCGGGGGCCCCTAGTGGTTCACCCCTCCACTTT.

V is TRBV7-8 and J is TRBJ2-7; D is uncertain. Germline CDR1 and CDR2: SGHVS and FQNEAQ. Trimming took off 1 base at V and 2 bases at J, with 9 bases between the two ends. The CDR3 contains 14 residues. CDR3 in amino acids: CASSLGGRPYEQYF. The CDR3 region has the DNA TGTGCCAGCAGCTTAGGAGGCAGACCCTACGAGCAGTACTTC.

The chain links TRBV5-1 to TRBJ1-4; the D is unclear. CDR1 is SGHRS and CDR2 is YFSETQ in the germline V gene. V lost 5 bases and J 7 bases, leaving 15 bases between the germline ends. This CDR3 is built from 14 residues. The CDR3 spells CASSPRGRSEKLFF. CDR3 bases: TGCGCCAGCAGTCCGAGAGGGCGCAGTGAAAAACTGTTTTTT.